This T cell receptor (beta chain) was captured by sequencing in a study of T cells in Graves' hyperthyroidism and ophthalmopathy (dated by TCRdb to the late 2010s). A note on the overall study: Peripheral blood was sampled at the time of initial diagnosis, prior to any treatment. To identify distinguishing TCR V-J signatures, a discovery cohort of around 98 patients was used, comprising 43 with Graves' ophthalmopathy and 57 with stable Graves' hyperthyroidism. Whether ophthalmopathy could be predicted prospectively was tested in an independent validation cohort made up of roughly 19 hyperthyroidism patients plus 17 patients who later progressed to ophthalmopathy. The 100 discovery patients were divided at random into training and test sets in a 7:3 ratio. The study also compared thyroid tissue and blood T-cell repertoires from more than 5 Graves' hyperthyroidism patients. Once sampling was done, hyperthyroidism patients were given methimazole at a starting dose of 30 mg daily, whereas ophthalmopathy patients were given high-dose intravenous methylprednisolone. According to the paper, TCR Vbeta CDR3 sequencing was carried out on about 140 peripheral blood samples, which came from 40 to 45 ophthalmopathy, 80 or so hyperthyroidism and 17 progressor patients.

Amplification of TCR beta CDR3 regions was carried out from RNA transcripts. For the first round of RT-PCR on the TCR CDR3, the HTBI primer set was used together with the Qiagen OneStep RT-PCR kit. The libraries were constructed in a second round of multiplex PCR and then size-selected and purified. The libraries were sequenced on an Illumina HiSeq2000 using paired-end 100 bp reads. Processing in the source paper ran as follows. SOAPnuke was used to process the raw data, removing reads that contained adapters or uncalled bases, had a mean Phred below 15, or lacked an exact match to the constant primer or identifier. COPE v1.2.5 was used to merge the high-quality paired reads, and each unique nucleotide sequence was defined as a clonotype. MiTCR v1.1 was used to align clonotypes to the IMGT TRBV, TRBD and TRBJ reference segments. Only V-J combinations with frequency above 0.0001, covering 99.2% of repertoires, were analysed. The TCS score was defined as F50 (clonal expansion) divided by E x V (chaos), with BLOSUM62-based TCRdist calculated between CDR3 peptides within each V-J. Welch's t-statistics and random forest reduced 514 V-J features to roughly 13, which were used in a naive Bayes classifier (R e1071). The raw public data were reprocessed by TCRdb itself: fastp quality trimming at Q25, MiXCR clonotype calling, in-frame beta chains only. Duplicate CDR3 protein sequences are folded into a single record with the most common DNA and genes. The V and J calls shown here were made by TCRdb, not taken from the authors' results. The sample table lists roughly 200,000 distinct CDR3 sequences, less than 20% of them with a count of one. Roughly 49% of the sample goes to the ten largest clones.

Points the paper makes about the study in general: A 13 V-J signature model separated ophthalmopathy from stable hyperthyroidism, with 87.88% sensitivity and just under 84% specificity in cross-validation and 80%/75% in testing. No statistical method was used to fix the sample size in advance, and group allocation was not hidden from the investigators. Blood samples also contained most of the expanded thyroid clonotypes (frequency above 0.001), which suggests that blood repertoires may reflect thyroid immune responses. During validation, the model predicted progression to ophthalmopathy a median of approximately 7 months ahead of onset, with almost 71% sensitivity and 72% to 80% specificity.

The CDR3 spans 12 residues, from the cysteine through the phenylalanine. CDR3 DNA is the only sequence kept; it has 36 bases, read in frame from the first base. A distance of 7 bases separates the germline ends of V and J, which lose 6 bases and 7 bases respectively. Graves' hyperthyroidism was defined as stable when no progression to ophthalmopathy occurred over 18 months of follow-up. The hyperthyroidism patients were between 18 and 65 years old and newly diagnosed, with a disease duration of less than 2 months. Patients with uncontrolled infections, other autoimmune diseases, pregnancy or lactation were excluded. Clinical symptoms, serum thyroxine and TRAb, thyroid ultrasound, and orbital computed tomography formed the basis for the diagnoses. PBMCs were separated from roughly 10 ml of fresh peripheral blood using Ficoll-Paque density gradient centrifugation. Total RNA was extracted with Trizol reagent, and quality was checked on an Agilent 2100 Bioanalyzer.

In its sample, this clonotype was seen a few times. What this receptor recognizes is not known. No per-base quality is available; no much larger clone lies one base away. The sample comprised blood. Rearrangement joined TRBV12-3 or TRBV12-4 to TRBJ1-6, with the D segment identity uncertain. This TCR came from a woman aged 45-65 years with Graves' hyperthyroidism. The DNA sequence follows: TGTGCCAGCAGGATCAGGAATTCACCCCTCCACTTT. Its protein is CASRIRNSPLHF.